Included here is one T cell receptor (beta chain) sequence, with context. Which antigen it targets is not known. The record has no base qualities; no much larger clone is one base away. About eight healthy control donors were used as the comparison group for repertoire analyses. Before genomic DNA extraction, CD8+ T cells without CD4 were isolated from blood. The data are from a study of regulatory and conventional T cells in RAG deficiency (dated 2017 in TCRdb). Context from the whole study: The study used high-throughput TCR beta sequencing to compare repertoire diversity and composition of Treg, conventional CD4+ and CD8+ T cells between RAG-deficient patients and healthy controls. Broad study findings and their caveats: Some T-cell subset analyses were not performed for some subjects. In Omenn syndrome and CID/AS patients compared with controls, 85 to 100-fold fewer unique TCR beta sequences were detected from Treg cells, versus roughly 10-fold fewer for other subsets. In Omenn syndrome patients, sorted CD25-high CD127-low cells may represent peripherally activated cells rather than bona fide Treg cells. All patient T-cell subsets had shorter CDR3 lengths; Omenn syndrome patients showed >85% Treg-Tconv repertoire overlap at nucleotide and amino acid level. RAG-deficient patients showed markedly lower Shannon entropy and higher Simpson indices than control T-cell subpopulations.

CDR1 and CDR2 are read off the germline V gene as MGHRA and YSYEKL. The CDR3 contains 17 residues, cysteine and phenylalanine counted. Left in the record is the CDR3 DNA by itself, 51 bases read in frame from the first base. Trimming removed 3 bases from V and 1 base from J, leaving 15 bases between the germline ends. The library was obtained by the immunoSEQ multiplex PCR assay. Genomic DNA from the sorted T-cell subsets was used to amplify and sequence rearranged TCR beta chain products. The published analysis was carried out like this. Shannon entropy and Simpson indices were used to quantify the repertoire diversity of productive TCR beta rearrangements. Clonal expansion was assessed using the summed frequency of the 100 most abundant productive TCR beta clonotypes among total reads. The TRB repertoires were scored with a self-reactivity index that is based on amino acid usage at CDR3beta positions 6 and 7. Repertoire analyses used two-way ANOVA; flow cytometric analyses used Student t or Mann-Whitney tests. This immuneACCESS table, as held by TCRdb, lists in-frame sequences with V and J called but not all clones. Of the missing ones, under half trace to an unresolved V gene in checked studies; the others have no known cause. V and J calls and clone size are copied from that table; D and trimming were computed from the DNA. For this sample there are some 30,000 clones; around 89% appear just once. Roughly 5.4% of the sample is held by the ten biggest clonotypes.

This sample also appeared in a second study, on regulatory T cells. The second study also describes: In the multiplex PCR, 52 forward TRBV primers and 13 reverse TRBJ primers were used, and assay-based and computational corrections were applied for amplification bias. Repertoires from patients had restricted unique TRB V-J pairs and skewed V and J gene usage, with the strongest effect in regulatory T cells. The study compared T-cell receptor beta repertoires of sorted regulatory, conventional CD4+ and CD8+ T cells between CD3G-deficient patients and healthy controls. Peripheral blood mononuclear cells were isolated by Ficoll density separation. A FACSAria cell sorter was used to isolate CD3+ CD8+ CD4- T cells. Within the immunoSEQ assay, multiplex PCR amplified rearranged TRB loci from genomic DNA. TRB amplicons were sequenced on an Illumina HiSeq platform. Raw sequences were error-filtered and aligned to reference gene sequences by custom algorithms, then analyzed with the immunoSEQ online tools. Frequencies of productive and nonproductive TRB rearrangements were evaluated among both unique and total sequences. Groups were compared by t tests, Mann-Whitney tests or two-way ANOVA performed in Prism software.

The receptor chain draws on TRBV4-1 and TRBJ1-4, with the identity of the D gene unclear. This receptor was taken from a human donor in good health. The source material was CD8+ T cells sorted from blood. The CDR3 region reads CASSHDPLGVTNEKLFF. The sequenced DNA is TGCGCCAGCAGCCACGATCCTCTCGGGGTAACTAATGAAAAACTGTTTTTT.